This T cell receptor beta chain came from a study of read filtering for tumor transcriptome and immune sequencing. About the research overall: After DNase treatment, RNA was made into whole-transcriptome libraries.

In this sample, this clonotype turned up many times. Its antigen is undetermined. Findings and caveats of the study: IR-seq captured clonotypes deeper and more reliably than RNA-seq. Around 84% of IR-seq clonotypes had one read, totaling about 3.5% of reads; RNA-seq: around 77% and 45%. Correlation between methods rose after single-read clonotypes were removed.

V lost 3 bases and J 1 base, leaving 10 bases between the germline ends. The CDR3 consists of 15 residues. Germline V gives CDR1 SEHNR, CDR2 FQNEAQ (reference sequence). Molecular barcoded adaptors covering alpha/delta and beta/gamma chains were used on roughly 370 ng RNA. MiXCR, run by TCRdb on the reads, gives a single entry per CDR3 protein. This table holds 35,000 to 45,000 distinct CDR3 sequences, roughly 13% found once. The rearrangement links TRBV7-9 to TRBJ2-1; D might be TRBD1 or TRBD2, each matching 5 bases. The receptor comes from a donor at least 40 years old with multiple myeloma. Sequences were obtained from a population of CD138-negative cells sorted from bone marrow. DNA of the CDR3: TGTGCCAGCAGCTTGAGGGGCCAGTCCTACAATGAGCAGTTCTTC. Protein sequence: CASSLRGQSYNEQFF.